Listed here are 30 T cell receptor beta chains from one sample, sequenced in a study of blood T cell repertoires in COVID-19. TCRdb keeps only in-frame clones here, not all; method: immunoSEQ multiplex PCR. The sample holds fewer than 80,000 clones, roughly 90% seen once. Sequenced sample: peripheral blood. These receptors were obtained from a human donor in a cohort sampled during active COVID-19.

This clone has only one observation. V and J are TRBV4-2 and TRBJ2-3, with D maybe TRBD1 (5 bases). The CDR3 is 18 amino acids. Germline V CDR1 and CDR2: LGHNA, YNFKEQ. V lost 0 bases and J 5 bases, leaving 21 bases between the germline ends. Here the CDR3 DNA reads TGTGCCAGCAGCCAAGATCTAAGGGGCCGTGTAGTGGGAGATACGCAGTATTTT. It translates to CASSQDLRGRVVGDTQYF.

The chain is built from TRBV4-1 and TRBJ2-5; 7 bases are a match to TRBD2. Per the germline V gene, CDR1 is MGHRA and CDR2 is YSYEKL. The CDR3 extends over 16 amino acids. J lost 2 bases, V lost 0 bases, and 6 bases had no gene match. The CDR3 DNA is TGCGCCAGCAGCCAAGATCTGGGGGGGTTTCAAGAGACCCAGTACTTC. It encodes CASSQDLGGFQETQYF.

The chain couples TRBV4-1 to TRBJ2-2; a possible D gene is TRBD2 (5 bases). Germline CDR1 is MGHRA and CDR2 is YSYEKL. V was shortened by 0 bases and J by 6 bases, with 8 bases between the two germline ends. The CDR3 has 14 amino acids. CDR3 sequence reads: CASSQDGVAGELFF. The CDR3 coding sequence is TGCGCCAGCAGCCAAGACGGGGTGGCCGGGGAGCTGTTTTTT.

The rearrangement uses TRBV14 and TRBJ2-5, with 10 nucleotides matching TRBD2. Germline CDR1 is SGHDN and CDR2 is FVKESK. V lost 7 bases to trimming and J lost 4 bases; unmatched junction nucleotides: 6. The CDR3 spans 14 residues. CDR3 amino acids: CASNPLAGGETQYF. CDR3 coding DNA: TGTGCCAGCAACCCGTTAGCGGGAGGAGAGACCCAGTACTTC.

CDR3 region: CASTQGRNTGELFF. The CDR3 DNA reads TGCGCCAGCACCCAGGGGAGGAACACCGGGGAGCTGTTTTTT. This sequence joins TRBV5-1 and TRBJ2-2; the D gene is possibly TRBD1 (6 bases). This CDR3 is built from 14 residues. Germline V gene sequence: CDR1 SGHRS, CDR2 YFSETQ. Trimming took off 6 bases at V and 1 base at J, with 10 bases between the two ends.

The V call is TRBV29-1, the J call TRBJ2-1, with TRBD2 matching 14 bases. Germline V gives CDR1 SQVTM, CDR2 ANQGSEA. This CDR3 spans 16 amino acids. The V and J ends lost 6 bases and 7 bases, in that order; junction bases with no gene match: 11. Here the CDR3 reads CSVHRTSGRSRNEQFF. As DNA, the CDR3 is TGCAGCGTCCACCGGACTAGCGGGAGGTCGAGGAATGAGCAGTTCTTC.

The chain combines TRBV9 with TRBJ2-6, with TRBD1 identical over 8 bases. Germline CDR1 SGDLS, CDR2 YYNGEE. The V gene end was trimmed by 3 bases and the J gene end by 0 bases; junction bases not matched to a gene: 20. This CDR3 spans 22 amino acids. The DNA of the CDR3 is TGTGCCAGCAGCGCCGCCTTTTCGACAGGGGATAGGTCCCTCTCTGGGGCCAACGTCCTGACTTTC. Translation: CASSAAFSTGDRSLSGANVLTF.

The chain couples TRBV27 to TRBJ2-5; 11 bases match TRBD2. The CDR3 is made up of 15 amino acids. The germline CDR1 and CDR2 sequences are MNHEY and SMNVEV (reference sequence). The J segment lost 2 bases and the V segment lost 4 bases, leaving 3 bases of the junction unmatched. The CDR3 nucleotides are TGTGCCAGCAGTTCCCGACTAGCGGGACAAGAGACCCAGTACTTC. As protein: CASSSRLAGQETQYF.

V is TRBV9 and J is TRBJ2-7; tentative D call: TRBD2 (6 bases). The CDR3 runs to 15 residues. V was cut by 0 bases and J by 6 bases, with 16 bases left in between. Germline CDR1 SGDLS, CDR2 YYNGEE. The CDR3 loop is CASSVDGSGKAEQYF. The DNA of the CDR3 is TGTGCCAGCAGCGTAGACGGGAGCGGAAAAGCCGAGCAGTACTTC.

This chain joins TRBV12-5 and TRBJ1-1; D possibly corresponds to TRBD1 (6 bases). The CDR3 spans 13 residues. Germline loops: CDR1 LGHNT, CDR2 FRNRAP. The germline V and J ends were trimmed by 1 base and 7 bases, with 10 bases remaining between them. This chain's CDR3 is CASGLGTGFEAFF. DNA of the CDR3: TGTGCTAGTGGTTTGGGAACAGGGTTTGAAGCTTTCTTT.

This clone was recorded a few times. V usage is TRBV12-3 or TRBV12-4 and J usage is TRBJ2-2; a weak D match, TRBD1 (5 bases). The CDR3 sequence is 13 residues long. Trimming removed 3 bases at V and 6 bases at J, with 8 bases between. In DNA, the CDR3 is TGTGCCAGCAGTTTGTCAGGGTCCGGGGAGCTGTTTTTT. Residues: CASSLSGSGELFF.

The J gene is TRBJ2-7, the V gene TRBV4-1; 9 nucleotides line up with TRBD2. This CDR3 contains 18 residues. Germline CDR1 and CDR2: MGHRA and YSYEKL. Trimming took 1 base from V and 3 from J; bases not matched to a gene: 13. The CDR3 nucleotides read TGCGCCAGCAGCCAAGGCCAGACCTACGGGACTAGCATCTACGAGCAGTACTTC. Translated, it gives CASSQGQTYGTSIYEQYF.

This chain links TRBV11-2 with TRBJ2-7; perhaps TRBD1 as D (5 bases). The CDR3 spans 17 residues. V was shortened by 0 bases and J by 0 bases, with 15 bases between the two germline ends. Per germline, CDR1 SGHAT and CDR2 FQNNGV. This CDR3 reads CASSLDPGRDFSYEQYF. Here the CDR3 DNA reads TGTGCCAGCAGCTTAGATCCAGGCAGGGATTTCTCCTACGAGCAGTACTTC.

The chain employs TRBV6-2 or TRBV6-3 and TRBJ2-2, with 7 nucleotides matching TRBD1. This CDR3 region has 16 residues. Germline V gives CDR1 MNHEY, CDR2 SVGEGT. V was pared by 5 bases and J by 1 base, with 7 bases of the junction left unmatched. The CDR3, as DNA: TGTGCCAGCAGTCCGTCCGGGACAGAGAACACCGGGGAGCTGTTTTTT. As protein: CASSPSGTENTGELFF.

J is TRBJ1-5 and V is TRBV5-1; 7 bases fit TRBD1. Germline V gives CDR1 SGHRS, CDR2 YFSETQ. The length of the CDR3 is 15 residues. Unmatched junction bases numbered 4, after V lost 3 bases and J lost 1 base. CDR3 amino acids: CASSYGTASNQPQHF. CDR3 sequence (DNA): TGCGCCAGCAGCTACGGGACAGCGAGCAATCAGCCCCAGCATTTT.

V usage is TRBV4-3 and J usage is TRBJ2-7; D possibly corresponds to TRBD1 (6 bases). The V gene's germline CDR1 is LGHNA and CDR2 YSLEER. The CDR3 spans 13 residues. V was clipped by 0 bases and J by 9 bases, with 12 bases between them. The CDR3 coding sequence is TGCGCCAGCAGCCAAGACCCACAGGGCCCGCAGTACTTC. Translating it yields CASSQDPQGPQYF.

This chain uses TRBV5-1 with TRBJ2-2, with 12 bases fitting TRBD2. Per the germline V gene, CDR1 is SGHRS and CDR2 is YFSETQ. The V segment lost 4 bases and the J segment 5 bases; nucleotides outside the gene matches: 6. This CDR3 contains 16 residues. CDR3 sequence: CASSRLAGDLTGELFF. In DNA, the CDR3 is TGCGCCAGCAGCAGACTAGCGGGGGACCTAACCGGGGAGCTGTTTTTT.

This clone was observed once. The rearrangement uses TRBV27 and TRBJ2-7; 9 nucleotides match TRBD2. From germline, CDR1 is MNHEY and CDR2 SMNVEV (reference sequence). The V and J ends lost 2 bases and 5 bases, in that order; junction bases with no gene match: 7. This CDR3 is 15 amino acids long. This CDR3 reads CASSLRLAGENEQYF. Here the CDR3 DNA reads TGTGCCAGCAGTTTACGGTTAGCGGGAGAGAACGAGCAGTACTTC.

The rearrangement links TRBV6-5 to TRBJ1-1; 8 bases line up with TRBD1. Germline values: CDR1 MNHEY, CDR2 SVGAGI. The CDR3 runs 13 residues. Unmatched junction bases numbered 8, after V lost 4 bases and J lost 10 bases. The CDR3 DNA follows: TGTGCCAGCAGTTTAGGACAGGGCTGGCGAGCTTTCTTT. It codes for CASSLGQGWRAFF.

This chain joins TRBV5-8 and TRBJ2-3; TRBD2 matches 11 bases. From germline, CDR1 is SGHTS and CDR2 YDEGEE. The CDR3 contains 18 residues. The V and J ends lost 7 bases and 2 bases, in that order; junction bases with no gene match: 15. CDR3: CASASDSGGVVSTDTQYF. In nucleotides, the CDR3 is TGTGCCAGCGCTTCTGATAGCGGGGGGGTTGTCTCCACAGATACGCAGTATTTT.

The V gene is TRBV7-9, the J gene TRBJ1-1; TRBD1 agrees at 8 bases. The length of the CDR3 is 13 residues. V lost 2 bases and J lost 4; bases outside the gene matches: 0. The germline V gene encodes CDR1 SEHNR and CDR2 FQNEAQ (reference sequence). CDR3 coding DNA: TGTGCCAGCAGCTTACAGGGGGCCACTGAAGCTTTCTTT. Protein product: CASSLQGATEAFF.

The gene calls are TRBV7-2 and TRBJ2-2; maybe TRBD2 (5 bases). The CDR3 contains 12 residues. CDR1 is SGHTA and CDR2 is FQGNSA in the germline V gene. V was cut by 6 bases and J by 3 bases, with 5 bases left in between. The CDR3: CASRRDTGELFF. The CDR3 DNA sequence: TGTGCCAGCAGGAGGGACACCGGGGAGCTGTTTTTT.

The V and J genes are TRBV9 and TRBJ2-3, with D perhaps matching TRBD1 (5 bases). V gave up 3 bases and J gave up 2 bases, with 16 bases separating them. CDR1 is SGDLS and CDR2 is YYNGEE in the germline V gene. The CDR3 sequence is 16 residues long. The CDR3 coding sequence is TGTGCCAGCAGCGCCGGCACGGACACTTACACAGATACGCAGTATTTT. It specifies CASSAGTDTYTDTQYF.

This clone has only a few counts. The V and J genes are TRBV7-2 and TRBJ2-3, with TRBD2 identical over 9 bases. CDR3 length: 16 residues. Germline CDR1 SGHTA, CDR2 FQGNSA. Trimming removed 1 base from V and 3 bases from J; junction bases left unmatched: 5. The CDR3 is CASSLGRGGRTDTQYF. The DNA for the CDR3 is TGTGCCAGCAGCTTAGGGCGGGGGGGCCGAACAGATACGCAGTATTTT.

The J gene is TRBJ2-2, the V gene TRBV2; D perhaps matches TRBD1 (6 bases). Trimming stripped 1 base from V and 7 bases from J, with 10 bases between. Germline loops: CDR1 SNHLY, CDR2 FYNNEI. The CDR3 is 14 amino acids. The CDR3 loop reads CASSEVGAGGELFF. CDR3 sequence (DNA): TGTGCCAGCAGTGAAGTGGGGGCGGGCGGGGAGCTGTTTTTT.

This clone was seen a handful of times. The DNA of the CDR3 is TGTGCCAGCAGCTCCCCCCGGGCCTACGAGCAGTACTTC. It yields the protein CASSSPRAYEQYF. The chain uses TRBV7-9 and TRBJ2-7; D unresolved. V was cut by 4 bases and J by 2 bases, with 9 bases left in between. The CDR3 is made up of 13 amino acids. Germline V gene data show CDR1 as SEHNR and CDR2 as FQNEAQ (reference sequence).

V gene TRBV30 combines with J gene TRBJ2-7; D is undetermined. CDR1 is GTSNPN, CDR2 SVGIG, per germline (reference sequence). This CDR3 is 15 amino acids long. Trimming pared 0 bases from V and 4 bases from J, leaving 16 bases between. The chain's CDR3 is CAWSVPEGERYEQYF. The CDR3 DNA reads as TGTGCCTGGAGTGTACCGGAAGGAGAAAGGTACGAGCAGTACTTC.

This clone occurred once. This sequence joins TRBV4-3 and TRBJ1-2; 10 nucleotides match TRBD1. The CDR3 spans 16 residues. V trimming: 3 bases; J trimming: 7 bases; junction bases outside the gene matches: 11. The germline gives CDR1 LGHNA, CDR2 YSLEER. The CDR3 loop reads CASSQDGTGAGFGYTF. CDR3 DNA sequence: TGCGCCAGCAGCCAGGACGGGACAGGGGCAGGGTTTGGCTACACCTTC.

In its sample, this clone was seen once. V usage is TRBV7-2 and J usage is TRBJ2-3; 8 bases agree with TRBD2. This CDR3 is 17 amino acids long. Germline V gene data show CDR1 as SGHTA and CDR2 as FQGNSA. Unmatched junction bases numbered 17, after V lost 5 bases and J lost 7 bases. The CDR3 protein is CASSPLSPGGPENTQYF. The CDR3 DNA is TGTGCCAGCAGCCCTCTGTCCCCGGGGGGGCCGGAAAATACGCAGTATTTT.

The chain uses TRBV9 and TRBJ1-1; no clear D gene. From germline, CDR1 is SGDLS and CDR2 YYNGEE. With 0 bases removed from V and 1 base from J, the gap between germline ends came to 10 bases. The CDR3 consists of 15 residues. In DNA, the CDR3 is TGTGCCAGCAGCGTAGAGTGGGGAGCGAACACTGAAGCTTTCTTT. Its protein is CASSVEWGANTEAFF.